These T cell receptor beta chains were read from a single sample in a study of spatial heterogeneity in lung cancer. TCRdb re-called the 5' RACE reads through MiXCR, storing one row per CDR3 protein. The sample shows about 80,000 distinct CDR3 sequences, approximately 8% of them seen only once. The sequences come from PBMCs, collected at surgery. The receptors stem from a male donor with early-stage non-small cell lung cancer. Each CDR3 is given with its conserved first and last residue. The D gene is left open where the match is weak. Clone size is given for some rows only: seen once, a few or many times, or a class if the clone is expanded.

size	D	V	J	DNA	CDR3
many	NA	TRBV20-1	TRBJ2-5	TGCAGTGCTCCTCCAGTTCGGGGGCTTCAAGAGACCCAGTACTTC	CSAPPVRGLQETQYF
NA	TRBD2	TRBV20-1	TRBJ2-7	TGCAGTGCTCGCCGGACTAGTGGTCCACCCTCCGAGCAGTACTTC	CSARRTSGPPSEQYF
many	NA	TRBV20-1	TRBJ1-2	TGCAGTGCTGCAGCGAAACGTGGTGGCTACACCTTC	CSAAAKRGGYTF
many	NA	TRBV9	TRBJ1-5	TGTGCCAGCAGCGCCCTAGAGGGACATCAGCCCCAGCATTTT	CASSALEGHQPQHF
NA	NA	TRBV24-1	TRBJ1-2	TGTGCCACCAGCCAGGCCGAAGCTAACTATGGCTACACCTTC	CATSQAEANYGYTF
many	NA	TRBV29-1	TRBJ2-1	TGCAGCGTTGATGGGACATTAGTCAATGAGCAGTTCTTC	CSVDGTLVNEQFF
many	NA	TRBV10-3	TRBJ1-2	TGTGCCATCAGTCCATACAGGGAGGGCTACACCTTC	CAISPYREGYTF
few	NA	TRBV4-1	TRBJ2-1	TGCGCCAGCAGCCGCCAATTCCCGGGACCTCTCAATGAGCAGTTCTTC	CASSRQFPGPLNEQFF
NA	NA	TRBV5-1	TRBJ2-7	TGCGCCAGCAGCTTGGAAGGGGCGGCCCTCTCCTACGAGCAGTACTTC	CASSLEGAALSYEQYF
many	NA	TRBV29-1	TRBJ1-4	TGCAGCGTCATACGCCGAGTACTTGAAAAACTGTTTTTT	CSVIRRVLEKLFF
many	NA	TRBV11-2	TRBJ2-1	TGTGCCAGCAGCTTAGATCGGGACTCCTGGGAGGAGCAGTTCTTC	CASSLDRDSWEEQFF
NA	NA	TRBV25-1	TRBJ1-5	TGTGCCAGCAGTGGGGCGGTCGGGGGAGATCAGCCCCAGCATTTT	CASSGAVGGDQPQHF
many	NA	TRBV19	TRBJ1-2	TGTGCCAGTCGGGGACTTGAAGGCTACACCTTC	CASRGLEGYTF
NA	NA	TRBV12-3/TRBV12-4	TRBJ1-1	TGTGCCAGCAGTTCAGGATCCACTGAAGCTTTCTTT	CASSSGSTEAFF
many	TRBD1	TRBV24-1	TRBJ2-1	TGTGCCACCAGTGACCCGACGGACAGGACCAATGAGCAGTTCTTC	CATSDPTDRTNEQFF
many	TRBD2	TRBV10-2	TRBJ2-4	TGCGCCACCCGAGGGGCGGGGGAAAACATTCAGTACTTC	CATRGAGENIQYF
many	TRBD2	TRBV29-1	TRBJ2-7	TGCAGCGTGAGAACTAGCGGGAGTCTGTACGAGCAGTACTTC	CSVRTSGSLYEQYF
many	NA	TRBV7-9	TRBJ2-6	TGTGCCAGCGGAGGGGTAGGAGGGGCCAACGTCCTGACTTTC	CASGGVGGANVLTF
few	TRBD1	TRBV6-5	TRBJ2-1	TGTGCCAGCAGTTCCTTCGAGGGGGCTAACAATGAGCAGTTCTTC	CASSSFEGANNEQFF
NA	NA	TRBV29-1	TRBJ1-5	TGCAGCGTTGAGTTGGCGGGGTTCAATCAGCCCCAGCATTTT	CSVELAGFNQPQHF
many	NA	TRBV5-1	TRBJ1-6	TGCGCCAGCAGCCCGGACGGGCCAGATAATTCACCCCTCCACTTT	CASSPDGPDNSPLHF
many	NA	TRBV9	TRBJ1-6	TGTGCCAGCAGCGTAAACTCCTATAATTCACCCCTCCACTTT	CASSVNSYNSPLHF
many	TRBD1	TRBV23-1	TRBJ2-1	TGCGCCAGCAGCCGACACGGACAGGGCTCCTACAATGAGCAGTTCTTC	CASSRHGQGSYNEQFF
many	TRBD1	TRBV3-1	TRBJ2-2	TGTGCCAGCAGACGAACAGGGGAGAACACCGGGGAGCTGTTTTTT	CASRRTGENTGELFF
many	NA	TRBV11-2	TRBJ2-3	TGTGCCAGCAGCTTAGGGAATACAGATACGCAGTATTTT	CASSLGNTDTQYF
NA	TRBD2	TRBV19	TRBJ2-1	TGTGCCAGTAGTACGAGAGCGGGAGGAGGTTACAATGAGCAGTTCTTC	CASSTRAGGGYNEQFF
many	NA	TRBV20-1	TRBJ1-1	TGCAGTGCTAGAGAGGAGGGGAGGGACACTGAAGCTTTCTTT	CSAREEGRDTEAFF
many	NA	TRBV11-2	TRBJ2-7	TGTGCCAGCAGCCCTAGTCAGGGTCCCTACGAGCAGTACTTC	CASSPSQGPYEQYF
many	TRBD2	TRBV6-2/TRBV6-3	TRBJ2-1	TGTGCCAGCACCGAACTAGCGGGAGGCAACAATGAGCAGTTCTTC	CASTELAGGNNEQFF
NA	TRBD2	TRBV12-3/TRBV12-4	TRBJ2-1	TGTGCCAGCAGCCCCTCGGCGGGGGGGTACAATGAGCAGTTCTTC	CASSPSAGGYNEQFF
NA	NA	TRBV5-5	TRBJ2-1	TGTGCCAGCAGCCAGGGACGTATCAATGAGCAGTTCTTC	CASSQGRINEQFF
NA	NA	TRBV6-2/TRBV6-3	TRBJ1-2	TGTGCCAGCAGTTTCGGACGAAACTATGGCTACACCTTC	CASSFGRNYGYTF
many	NA	TRBV20-1	TRBJ1-1	TGCAGTGCTAGAGCGCCGGCAGCCCCCATGGGGAACACTGAAGCTTTCTTT	CSARAPAAPMGNTEAFF
NA	NA	TRBV7-8	TRBJ2-5	TGTGCCAGCAGTTATAATACAGGTGGAGAGACCCAGTACTTC	CASSYNTGGETQYF
many	NA	TRBV20-1	TRBJ1-6	TGCAGTGCTAGAGACCTGGGGCCTAGTTTCCACTTT	CSARDLGPSFHF
NA	NA	TRBV9	TRBJ1-2	TGTGCCAGCAGCGTGGCGACAAGATTTCCTATCCGCTACACCTTC	CASSVATRFPIRYTF
few	NA	TRBV9	TRBJ2-2	TGTGCCAGCAGCACCCCCGGGGTAAACACCGGGGAGCTGTTTTTT	CASSTPGVNTGELFF
NA	NA	TRBV20-1	TRBJ2-1	TGCAGTGCACCCCTTCGGACTGGTAGAGACTACAATGAGCAGTTCTTC	CSAPLRTGRDYNEQFF
few	NA	TRBV7-2	TRBJ2-7	TGTGCCAGCAGCTCGGACCCCCTATACGAGCAGTACTTC	CASSSDPLYEQYF
few	NA	TRBV27	TRBJ2-7	TGTGCCAGCAGTTTCGTCGGTTACGAGCAGTACTTC	CASSFVGYEQYF
many	TRBD1	TRBV20-1	TRBJ2-7	TGCAGTGCTAAAGGGGTGGACAGGCCCCCCTACGAGCAGTACTTC	CSAKGVDRPPYEQYF
many	NA	TRBV10-3	TRBJ2-7	TGTGCCATCAGTGTTGGCCCGGAAGGGGCCTACGAGCAGTACTTC	CAISVGPEGAYEQYF
many	TRBD2	TRBV2	TRBJ2-7	TGTGCCAGCAGTGAAGCACACCGTCTAGCGGGGGGCGGAGAGTACTTC	CASSEAHRLAGGGEYF
few	NA	TRBV19	TRBJ1-2	TGTGCCACCGCCGCGGAGGGTGTAAACTATGGCTACACCTTC	CATAAEGVNYGYTF
NA	NA	TRBV6-2/TRBV6-3	TRBJ1-1	TGTGCCAGCAGTTATGCCGTATGGAACACTGAAGCTTTCTTT	CASSYAVWNTEAFF
many	NA	TRBV7-9	TRBJ1-2	TGTGCCAGCAGCCAAGACGGCAACTATGGCTACACCTTC	CASSQDGNYGYTF
few	NA	TRBV5-1	TRBJ2-3	TGCGCCAGCAGCTTGGCACGGGGGCAGTGGAGCACAGATACGCAGTATTTT	CASSLARGQWSTDTQYF
many	TRBD1	TRBV20-1	TRBJ1-5	TGCAGTGCGGGGGACAGTTCTCAGCCCCAGCATTTT	CSAGDSSQPQHF
few	NA	TRBV5-1	TRBJ1-1	TGCGCCAGCAGCTCGCTTATGGGTATGAGCACTGAAGCTTTCTTT	CASSSLMGMSTEAFF
many	TRBD2	TRBV29-1	TRBJ2-1	TGCAGCGCCGCGGGGAGGGCTTCCTACAATGAGCAGTTCTTC	CSAAGRASYNEQFF
NA	TRBD2	TRBV14	TRBJ2-1	TGTGCCAGCAGCCAAGATCTTGGACTAGCGTCCTACAATGAGCAGTTCTTC	CASSQDLGLASYNEQFF
many	NA	TRBV28	TRBJ1-1	TGTGCCAGCAGTTTAGCCGTTGAGGCTTTCTTT	CASSLAVEAFF